This TCR beta chain was observed in a study of OX40 agonist ivuxolimab in advanced cancers. The wider study: The patients got ivuxolimab, which is an agonistic anti-OX40 (CD134) antibody. Regarding the study as a whole: Expanded clones belonging to CD8+ T cells outnumbered, on average, those of CD4+.

Only in-frame clones appear in the TCRdb table, and some are missing; sequencing was by immunoSEQ multiplex PCR. The sample gives tens of thousands of clones, 70% to 85% of which show up once; 13% is in the top ten. About this clone itself: Its antigen remains unknown.

The receptor comes from an adult with an advanced solid tumor such as melanoma, head and neck, liver or kidney cancer. The sample here was CD4+ or CD8+ T cells sorted from blood, taken in a trial of the OX40 agonist ivuxolimab.

CDR3 amino acids: CASTRTIGQANEAFF. The CDR3, as DNA: TGTGCCAGCACCAGAACGATTGGACAGGCGAATGAAGCTTTCTTT. The chain links TRBV6-1 to TRBJ1-1; 7 bases match TRBD1. CDR1 is MNHNS, CDR2 SASEGT, per germline. CDR3 length: 15 residues. After removal of 7 bases from V and 7 bases from J, the junction contained 15 bases not matched to a gene.